These 15 T cell receptor beta chains originate from one sample sequenced in a study of blood T cell repertoires in COVID-19 (dated by TCRdb to 2020 to 2021). Library creation used the immunoSEQ multiplex PCR assay. TCRdb provides this immuneACCESS table in a form limited to in-frame rearrangements. Some clones are lacking; in checked studies, under half of them reflect an unresolved V gene, and why the rest are absent is not known. This sample has roughly 200,000 clones in its table, and more than 75% of those were observed once. Of the sample, about 20% is held by the ten largest clones. Sample: peripheral blood. The receptors here all came from a person between 65 and 80 years old with COVID-19, enrolled during active disease.

The chain uses TRBV9 and TRBJ2-5; TRBD1 agrees at 8 bases. Germline CDR1 SGDLS, CDR2 YYNGEE. V lost 4 bases, J lost 2 bases, and 4 bases stayed unmatched. The CDR3 extends over 14 amino acids. In DNA form, the CDR3 reads TGTGCCAGCAGCCTCGGACAGGGACAAGAGACCCAGTACTTC. It translates to CASSLGQGQETQYF.

The chain uses TRBV6-2 or TRBV6-3 and TRBJ2-7; D unresolved. The V gene's germline CDR1 is MNHEY and CDR2 SVGEGT. With 4 bases removed from V and 6 bases from J, the gap between germline ends came to 13 bases. The CDR3 totals 13 residues. CDR3 bases: TGTGCCAGCAGTTGGGCGTCAGGTGGCGAGCAGTACTTC. Translation: CASSWASGGEQYF.

CDR3 nucleotides: TGTGCCAGCAGCCAAGCCCCAGTAACCTACGAGCAGTACTTC. Residues: CASSQAPVTYEQYF. The chain uses TRBV3-1 (or the pseudogene TRBV3-2) and TRBJ2-7; D call uncertain. The CDR3 has 14 residues. Per germline, CDR1 LGHDT and CDR2 YNNKEL (reference sequence). Deletions cut 1 base from V and 2 bases from J, with 9 bases between.

The chain carries TRBV19 and TRBJ1-1; perhaps TRBD1 as D (6 bases). CDR1 and CDR2 from the germline V gene are LNHDA and SQIVND (reference sequence). Deletions cut 6 bases from V and 0 bases from J, with 11 bases between. CDR3 length: 14 residues. CDR3 bases: TGTGCCAGTAGAAAGGGACATTTGAACACTGAAGCTTTCTTT. It codes for CASRKGHLNTEAFF.

This chain joins TRBV7-2 and TRBJ2-7; the match to TRBD2 covers 8 bases. V shed 5 bases, J shed 2 bases, and the junction held 14 bases outside the gene matches. Germline loops: CDR1 SGHTA, CDR2 FQGNSA. This CDR3 is 17 amino acids long. The CDR3 spells CASSPWGVLAEPYEQYF. The CDR3 coding sequence is TGTGCCAGCAGCCCTTGGGGGGTACTAGCGGAGCCCTACGAGCAGTACTTC.

The chain recombines TRBV19 with TRBJ1-1, with D possibly TRBD1 on 5 matching bases. The germline V and J ends were trimmed by 9 bases and 5 bases, with 16 bases remaining between them. Per germline, CDR1 LNHDA and CDR2 SQIVND (reference sequence). CDR3 length: 13 amino acids. CDR3 sequence: CASTRLGGTEAFF. CDR3 in DNA: TGTGCCAGCACTCGTTTGGGGGGTACTGAAGCTTTCTTT. Complete variable domain (other parts from reference TRBV19 and TRBJ1-1): DGGITQSPKYLFRKEGQNVTLSCEQNLNHDAMYWYRQDPGQGLRLIYYSQIVNDFQKGDIAEGYSVSREKKESFPLTVTSAQKNPTAFYLCASTRLGGTEAFFGQGTRLTVV.

V is TRBV7-9 and J is TRBJ1-2; 8 bases line up with TRBD1. V lost 6 bases, J lost 8 bases, and 8 bases stayed unmatched. Germline CDR1 reads SEHNR; CDR2 reads FQNEAQ (reference sequence). The CDR3 runs to 13 residues. The CDR3 spells CASREGTGRGYTF. DNA of the CDR3: TGTGCCAGCAGAGAGGGGACAGGCAGGGGCTACACCTTC.

The chain combines TRBV7-2 with TRBJ2-1; TRBD2 matches 14 bases. The ends lost 8 bases at V and 7 bases at J; junction bases unmatched: 7. The CDR3 sequence is 15 residues long. Germline loops: CDR1 SGHTA, CDR2 FQGNSA. The CDR3 coding sequence is TGTGCCAGCTTTAGACTAGCGGGAGGGCCTAATGAGCAGTTCTTC. Residues: CASFRLAGGPNEQFF.

The chain links TRBV5-1 to TRBJ2-1; 7 nucleotides line up with TRBD1. Losses at the gene ends were 4 bases for V and 7 bases for J; bases not matched to a gene: 11. The germline V gene has CDR1 SGHRS and CDR2 YFSETQ. This CDR3 is built from 15 residues. The CDR3 protein is CASSPRQGLTNEQFF. CDR3 in DNA: TGCGCCAGCAGCCCTAGACAGGGTTTGACAAATGAGCAGTTCTTC.

The chain uses TRBV6-5 and TRBJ2-7; no reliable D call. This CDR3 contains 13 residues. Germline CDR1 reads MNHEY; CDR2 reads SVGAGI. V shed 5 bases and J shed 4 bases, with 12 bases lying between them. CDR3 region: CASSPTLGYEQYF. The CDR3 coding sequence is TGTGCCAGCAGTCCCACCCTAGGATACGAGCAGTACTTC.

The chain is built from TRBV7-2 and TRBJ1-3; D perhaps matches TRBD1 (5 bases). The V gene lost 1 base and the J gene lost 4 bases, with 11 bases spanning the gap. The CDR3 has 15 residues. Looked up from germline, CDR1 is SGHTA and CDR2 is FQGNSA. The CDR3 loop is CASSLGQGAGNTIYF. The DNA of the CDR3 is TGTGCCAGCAGCTTAGGGCAGGGTGCCGGAAACACCATATATTTT.

The chain combines TRBV29-1 with TRBJ1-4; TRBD1 agrees at 9 bases. Germline CDR1 is SQVTM and CDR2 is ANQGSEA. V shed 8 bases, J shed 2 bases, and the junction held 3 bases outside the gene matches. The CDR3 has 13 residues. In DNA, the CDR3 is TGCAGCATACAGGGGGCGACTAATGAAAAACTGTTTTTT. Residues: CSIQGATNEKLFF.

Note on this clone: Germline and junction disagree at one end, which may indicate a read error. This chain joins TRBV13 and TRBJ2-7; 9 positions agree with TRBD1. This CDR3 has 15 residues. Germline V lookup: CDR1 PRHDT, CDR2 FYEKMQ (reference sequence). CDR3 in amino acids: CASSLGTGFPYEQYF. CDR3 DNA sequence: TGTGCCAGCAGCCTAGGGACAGGGTTTCCCTACGAGCAGTACTTC.

V is TRBV3-1 (or the pseudogene TRBV3-2) and J is TRBJ2-1; tentatively, D is TRBD1 (6 bases). This CDR3 region has 16 residues. V lost 0 bases, J lost 6 bases, and 15 bases lay in between. The germline V gene encodes CDR1 LGHDT and CDR2 YNNKEL (reference sequence). The CDR3 nucleotides are TGTGCCAGCAGCCAAGAGGACAGATCGGGGACCAATGAGCAGTTCTTC. This gives the protein CASSQEDRSGTNEQFF.

The CDR3 DNA is TGTGCCAGTAGTATCCGGAACCCGGGACTAGCGGGCACAGATACGCAGTATTTT. As protein: CASSIRNPGLAGTDTQYF. The chain couples TRBV19 to TRBJ2-3, with TRBD2 matching 11 bases. V dropped 3 bases and J dropped 1; count of bases not matched to a gene: 9. The CDR3 consists of 18 residues. CDR1 LNHDA and CDR2 SQIVND come from the germline V gene (reference sequence).